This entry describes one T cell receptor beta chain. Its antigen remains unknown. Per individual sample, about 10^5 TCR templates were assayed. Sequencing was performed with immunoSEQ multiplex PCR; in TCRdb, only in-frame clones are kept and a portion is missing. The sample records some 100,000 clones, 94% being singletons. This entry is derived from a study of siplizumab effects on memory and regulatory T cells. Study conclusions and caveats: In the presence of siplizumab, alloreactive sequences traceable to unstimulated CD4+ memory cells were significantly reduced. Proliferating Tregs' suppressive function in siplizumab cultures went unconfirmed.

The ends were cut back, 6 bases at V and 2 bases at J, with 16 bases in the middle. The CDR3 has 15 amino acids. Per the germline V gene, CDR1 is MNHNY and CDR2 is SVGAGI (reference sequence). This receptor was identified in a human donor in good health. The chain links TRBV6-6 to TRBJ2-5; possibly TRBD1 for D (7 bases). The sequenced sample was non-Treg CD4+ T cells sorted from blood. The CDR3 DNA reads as TGTGCCAGCAGGGCGCGGGACAGCCGGCAAGAGACCCAGTACTTC. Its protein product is CASRARDSRQETQYF.